This T cell receptor (beta chain) stems from a study of blood T cell repertoires in COVID-19. About the study: COVID-19 samples from acute and convalescent phases originated in the United States, Italy and Spain.

As concerns this clone: The sample holds other DNA sequences that translate to the same CDR3.

TCRdb's copy holds only in-frame clones and misses some; the assay was immunoSEQ multiplex PCR. The sample includes fewer than 450,000 clones, approximately 90% of them seen just once. CDR1 and CDR2 from the germline V gene are SGDLS and YYNGEE. The CDR3 has 14 amino acids. Trimming cost V 0 bases and J 1 base; bases outside gene matches: 0. The sample was peripheral blood. This clonotype was sampled from a woman under 30 who had recovered from COVID-19. The chain recombines TRBV9 with TRBJ1-2, with 7 bases identical to TRBD1. This CDR3 is CASSVGQGNYGYTF. The DNA for the CDR3 is TGTGCCAGCAGCGTAGGACAGGGTAACTATGGCTACACCTTC.